Presented here are 27 T cell receptor beta chains from one specimen sequenced in a study of cytomegalovirus exposure and HLA in healthy donors. PCR was performed using 60 Vbeta and 13 Jbeta primers. The method was immunoSEQ multiplex PCR; TCRdb's version includes in-frame clones alone and lacks a portion of them. The table lists fewer than 250,000 clones. Source material: PBMCs. These receptors all stem from a woman younger than 45 in good health and CMV-seropositive.

The rearrangement uses TRBV9 and TRBJ1-1, with 8 positions matching TRBD1. V lost 4 bases to trimming and J lost 1 base; unmatched junction nucleotides: 12. Germline lookup yields CDR1 SGDLS and CDR2 YYNGEE. The CDR3 runs 17 residues. This chain's CDR3 is CASSLRSYTGGNTEAFF. DNA for the CDR3: TGTGCCAGCAGCCTTAGGTCCTACACAGGGGGGAACACTGAAGCTTTCTTT.

CDR3 in DNA: TGTGCCAGCAGTTCCACTTACTTAATTGAAGCTTTCTTT. It is translated as CASSSTYLIEAFF. J is TRBJ1-1 and V is TRBV28; no reliable D call. The CDR3 consists of 13 residues. Trimming left V 4 bases short and J 7 bases short, with 13 bases between. Germline lookup yields CDR1 MDHEN and CDR2 SYDVKM.

The V and J genes are TRBV19 and TRBJ2-5, with D perhaps matching TRBD2 (5 bases). Trimming shortened V by 7 bases and J by 2 bases, and 14 bases separated the two germline ends. CDR1 and CDR2 (germline): LNHDA, SQIVND (reference sequence). The CDR3 covers 14 residues. CDR3 bases: TGTGCCAGTACCCCGACGGGGATGCAAGAGACCCAGTACTTC. Its translation is CASTPTGMQETQYF.

The chain recombines TRBV28 with TRBJ1-4, with D possibly matching TRBD1 (5 bases). CDR3 length: 13 amino acids. With 10 bases removed from V and 8 bases from J, the gap between germline ends came to 17 bases. The V gene's germline CDR1 is MDHEN and CDR2 SYDVKM. The CDR3 loop is CATGAGSEEKLFF. The CDR3, as DNA: TGTGCCACTGGGGCGGGATCGGAAGAAAAACTGTTTTTT.

Worth noting for this clone: Other DNA variants within this sample encode the same CDR3. This chain connects TRBV7-9 to TRBJ1-4, with a tentative D call TRBD1 (5 bases). This CDR3 is built from 14 residues. The germline CDR1 and CDR2 sequences are SEHNR and FQNEAQ (reference sequence). The V end was cut by 5 bases, the J end by 5 bases, with 12 bases between. CDR3 sequence reads: CASSLGTGNEKLFF. CDR3 nucleotides: TGTGCCAGCAGCCTCGGGACTGGGAATGAAAAACTGTTTTTT.

In DNA, the CDR3 is TGTGCCAGCAGTATTGGGACTGGCAAAGATACGCAGTATTTT. Its protein product is CASSIGTGKDTQYF. The rearrangement joins TRBV27 to TRBJ2-3; possible D gene TRBD2, 6 bases. In germline, CDR1 is MNHEY, CDR2 SMNVEV (reference sequence). The length of the CDR3 is 14 residues. V gave up 5 bases and J gave up 5 bases, with 14 bases separating them.

V gene TRBV6-1 combines with J gene TRBJ1-2; TRBD1 matches 8 bases. J lost 7 bases, V lost 6 bases, and 7 bases had no gene match. Germline CDR1 and CDR2: MNHNS and SASEGT. The CDR3 extends over 13 amino acids. The CDR3 DNA reads TGTGCCAGCAGACCCGGACAGGGTGTTGGCTACACCTTC. This gives the protein CASRPGQGVGYTF.

The J gene is TRBJ1-5, the V gene TRBV15; 8 bases align to TRBD1. This CDR3 is 16 amino acids long. V shed 2 bases and J 5 bases; nucleotides not matched to a gene: 8. The germline gives CDR1 LNHNV, CDR2 YYDKDF (reference sequence). CDR3: CATSRLPQGADQPQHF. The CDR3 bases are TGTGCCACCAGCAGACTTCCTCAGGGGGCCGATCAGCCCCAGCATTTT.

The DNA for the CDR3 is TGTGCCAGCAGCCCGGGTGGGACAGCTAACACAGATACGCAGTATTTT. The encoded protein is CASSPGGTANTDTQYF. This sequence joins TRBV7-2 and TRBJ2-3, with 7 bases matching TRBD1. J was trimmed by 2 bases and V by 5 bases; bases with no gene match: 10. The CDR3 is made up of 16 amino acids. Germline CDR1 is SGHTA and CDR2 is FQGNSA.

This chain uses TRBV19 with TRBJ1-1, with D possibly being TRBD1 (5 bases). V was trimmed by 4 bases and J by 1 base, leaving 13 bases between them. The CDR3 runs 15 residues. CDR1 is LNHDA, CDR2 SQIVND, per germline (reference sequence). The CDR3 reads CASSRHGQGNTEAFF. In nucleotides, the CDR3 is TGTGCCAGTAGTAGGCACGGCCAGGGGAACACTGAAGCTTTCTTT.

The chain is built from TRBV6-1 and TRBJ1-2; no definite D call. CDR1 and CDR2 (germline): MNHNS, SASEGT. Trimming shortened V by 10 bases and J by 4 bases, and 10 bases separated the two germline ends. This CDR3 comprises 11 residues. This CDR3 reads CAISSGYGYTF. The CDR3 region has the DNA TGTGCCATCAGCTCGGGCTATGGCTACACCTTC.

The chain has TRBV15 and TRBJ2-7; 9 bases are a match to TRBD1. CDR1 is LNHNV, CDR2 YYDKDF, per germline (reference sequence). The J segment lost 3 bases and the V segment lost 0 bases, leaving 6 bases of the junction unmatched. This CDR3 comprises 16 residues. This CDR3 reads CATSREGQGWNYEQYF. The CDR3 DNA is TGTGCCACCAGCAGAGAGGGACAGGGTTGGAACTACGAGCAGTACTTC.

The chain links TRBV5-1 to TRBJ2-5; a weak D match, TRBD2 (6 bases). The CDR3 is 15 amino acids. V shed 6 bases and J shed 1 base, with 16 bases lying between them. The germline CDR1 and CDR2 sequences are SGHRS and YFSETQ. The CDR3 nucleotides read TGCGCCAGCACCCCCAGGGTGGGGGGCCAAGAGACCCAGTACTTC. Translated, it gives CASTPRVGGQETQYF.

The V gene is TRBV4-3, the J gene TRBJ2-1; D may be TRBD2 (5 bases). CDR3 length equals 16 residues. The ends were cut back, 4 bases at V and 4 bases at J, with 17 bases in the middle. Per the germline V gene, CDR1 is LGHNA and CDR2 is YSLEER. CDR3 residues: CASSLKRDRLYNEQFF. The CDR3 DNA sequence: TGCGCCAGCAGCCTGAAACGAGATCGACTATACAATGAGCAGTTCTTC.

Concerning this clone: The sample holds other DNA sequences that translate to the same CDR3. The CDR3 spells CSVGQGGDGYTF. The CDR3 region has the DNA TGCAGCGTTGGACAGGGGGGAGATGGCTACACCTTC. This rearrangement joins TRBV29-1 to TRBJ1-2; 9 bases fit TRBD1. The CDR3 spans 12 residues. Germline CDR1 and CDR2: SQVTM and ANQGSEA. V shed 4 bases, J shed 6 bases, and the junction held 3 bases outside the gene matches.

V and J are TRBV18 and TRBJ2-1; 7 bases map to TRBD2. Germline CDR1 and CDR2: KGHSH and LQKENI. This CDR3 comprises 14 residues. V gave up 5 bases and J gave up 10 bases; unmatched junction bases: 11. This CDR3 is CASSFPGGIGEQFF. As DNA, the CDR3 is TGTGCCAGCTCATTTCCCGGGGGGATAGGGGAGCAGTTCTTC. The variable domain in full, with the rest retrieved from reference TRBV18 and TRBJ2-1, is NAGVMQNPRHLVRRRGQEARLRCSPMKGHSHVYWYRQLPEEGLKFMVYLQKENIIDESGMPKERFSAEFPKEGPSILRIQQVVRGDSAAYFCASSFPGGIGEQFFGPGTRLTVL.

This sequence joins TRBV27 and TRBJ2-1; 7 nucleotides match TRBD2. Trimming removed 6 bases from V and 4 bases from J; junction bases left unmatched: 9. The germline gives CDR1 MNHEY, CDR2 SMNVEV (reference sequence). The CDR3 extends over 15 amino acids. CDR3 coding DNA: TGTGCCAGCAGCCTGAAGGCGGGAGAGTACAATGAGCAGTTCTTC. Its protein product is CASSLKAGEYNEQFF.

The chain is built from TRBV5-6 and TRBJ2-7; 9 nucleotides agree with TRBD1. The CDR3 contains 13 residues. Per the germline V gene, CDR1 is SGHDT and CDR2 is YYEEEE. The V and J ends lost 3 bases and 5 bases, in that order; junction bases with no gene match: 3. This CDR3 reads CASSWTGDHEQYF. The CDR3, as DNA: TGTGCCAGCAGCTGGACAGGGGATCACGAGCAGTACTTC. The variable domain in full, with the rest retrieved from reference TRBV5-6 and TRBJ2-7, is DAGVTQSPTHLIKTRGQQVTLRCSPKSGHDTVSWYQQALGQGPQFIFQYYEEEERQRGNFPDRFSGHQFPNYSSELNVNALLLGDSALYLCASSWTGDHEQYFGPGTRLTVT.

The chain has TRBV28 and TRBJ1-2; possibly TRBD1 for D (5 bases). Germline V lookup: CDR1 MDHEN, CDR2 SYDVKM. Trimming removed 5 bases at V and 4 bases at J, with 8 bases between. CDR3 length equals 12 residues. Here the CDR3 DNA reads TGTGCCAGCAGTCGACAGACCTATGGCTACACCTTC. Translated, it gives CASSRQTYGYTF.

CDR3 sequence: CASSLGRSVAFF. CDR3 sequence (DNA): TGTGCCAGCAGCTTAGGCAGGTCTGTAGCTTTCTTT. The chain uses TRBV11-2 and TRBJ1-1; no definite D call. The CDR3 consists of 12 residues. CDR1 and CDR2 (germline): SGHAT, FQNNGV. The germline V and J ends were trimmed by 1 base and 10 bases, with 10 bases remaining between them.

The chain combines TRBV5-1 with TRBJ1-4; TRBD1 matches at 8 bases. V dropped 5 bases and J dropped 10; count of bases not matched to a gene: 16. Germline V gene data show CDR1 as SGHRS and CDR2 as YFSETQ. CDR3 length: 16 amino acids. CDR3 in DNA: TGCGCCAGCAGTCACGGACAGGGCACTCACGTTGTAAAACTGTTTTTT. It translates to CASSHGQGTHVVKLFF.

The CDR3 reads CASSYNQGDGYTF. CDR3 sequence (DNA): TGTGCCAGCAGTTACAATCAGGGGGATGGCTACACCTTC. This sequence joins TRBV6-5 and TRBJ1-2, with 7 bases aligning to TRBD1. In germline, CDR1 is MNHEY, CDR2 SVGAGI. V lost 2 bases and J lost 6; bases outside the gene matches: 3. The CDR3 runs 13 residues.

The V gene is TRBV5-1, the J gene TRBJ1-6, with TRBD1 as a possible D gene (5 bases). The V gene's germline CDR1 is SGHRS and CDR2 YFSETQ. The CDR3 extends over 15 amino acids. Trimming took off 4 bases at V and 7 bases at J, with 15 bases between the two ends. CDR3 protein: CASSRGTEQNSPLHF. The CDR3 DNA follows: TGCGCCAGCAGCCGGGGGACGGAACAAAATTCACCCCTCCACTTT. The full variable domain, completed using reference TRBV5-1 and TRBJ1-6, is KAGVTQTPRYLIKTRGQQVTLSCSPISGHRSVSWYQQTPGQGLQFLFEYFSETQRNKGNFPGRFSGRQFSNSRSEMNVSTLELGDSALYLCASSRGTEQNSPLHFGNGTRLTVT.

The chain employs TRBV30 and TRBJ1-1; D possibly corresponds to TRBD1 (5 bases). CDR1 is GTSNPN, CDR2 SVGIG, per germline (reference sequence). V was pared by 4 bases and J by 2 bases, with 11 bases between. There are 13 residues in the CDR3. The CDR3 DNA reads TGTGCCTGGACCCACGGGGGAAACACTGAAGCTTTCTTT. It encodes CAWTHGGNTEAFF.

This rearrangement joins TRBV29-1 to TRBJ2-7; TRBD1 matches 10 bases. The CDR3 runs 14 residues. Germline V gives CDR1 SQVTM, CDR2 ANQGSEA. V lost 6 bases to trimming and J lost 1 base; unmatched junction nucleotides: 6. In DNA, the CDR3 is TGCAGCGTCGCGAGACAGGGGGCATCCTACGAGCAGTACTTC. Translation: CSVARQGASYEQYF.

In nucleotides, the CDR3 is TGTGCCAGCAGTGAATCGACAGGGACTAACTATGGCTACACCTTC. Translating it yields CASSESTGTNYGYTF. The V and J genes are TRBV25-1 and TRBJ1-2; 7 nucleotides line up with TRBD1. CDR1 is MGHDK, CDR2 SYGVNS, per germline. CDR3 length: 15 residues. V dropped 1 base and J dropped 0; count of bases not matched to a gene: 2.

The V gene is TRBV11-2, the J gene TRBJ1-2; D may be TRBD1 (5 bases). The CDR3 is 13 residues long. V shed 5 bases and J shed 6 bases, with 13 bases lying between them. Germline CDR1 reads SGHAT; CDR2 reads FQNNGV. CDR3 sequence (DNA): TGTGCCAGCAGCCATTTGGGGCAGAATGGCTACACCTTC. It specifies CASSHLGQNGYTF. Full variable domain (missing parts from reference TRBV11-2 and TRBJ1-2): EAGVAQSPRYKIIEKRQSVAFWCNPISGHATLYWYQQILGQGPKLLIQFQNNGVVDDSQLPKDRFSAERLKGVDSTLKIQPAKLEDSAVYLCASSHLGQNGYTFGSGTRLTVV.